This entry features one T cell receptor beta chain sequence. Its matching antigen is unknown. These data belong to a study of radiotherapy plus CTLA-4 blockade in lung cancer. Overall study context: Objective responses emerged in 18% of patients, and around 29% attained disease control. General study results and limits: In blood, after radiotherapy plus ipilimumab, tumor-derived TCR clones expanded.

Between the trimmed V and J ends, which lost 6 bases and 9 bases, there was a span of 11 bases. This CDR3 region has 12 residues. The V gene's germline CDR1 is MDHEN and CDR2 SYDVKM. Produced via immunoSEQ multiplex PCR; TCRdb's table is partial and in-frame only. There are tens of thousands of clones in the sample; around 88% occur only once, and just over 2% lies in the top ten. Source: peripheral blood, taken from a patient treated with radiotherapy plus ipilimumab. This sequence originates from a human donor with non-small cell lung cancer who had a partial response to radiotherapy plus ipilimumab. The chain joins TRBV28 to TRBJ1-4; D gene ambiguous. CDR3: CASRAGSQKLFF. DNA of the CDR3: TGTGCCAGCAGGGCCGGGAGCCAAAAACTGTTTTTT. The variable domain in full, completed from reference TRBV28 and TRBJ1-4, reads DVKVTQSSRYLVKRTGEKVFLECVQDMDHENMFWYRQDPGLGLRLIYFSYDVKMKEKGDIPEGYSVSREKKERFSLILESASTNQTSMYLCASRAGSQKLFFGSGTQLSVL.